Listed here are 10 T cell receptor beta chains from one sample, sequenced in a study of T cell clonality in common variable immunodeficiency (dated by TCRdb to between 2015 and 2016). General conclusions and limits of the study: CVID TCRbeta sequences reportedly showed fewer deletions and N-nucleotide insertions and lacked highly modified clones with 13 or more V deletions.

Their recognized antigens are unknown. Libraries were constructed by the immunoSEQ multiplex PCR assay. In TCRdb, the immuneACCESS table is reduced to in-frame sequences with V and J assigned. These tables do not hold every clone; where another copy was compared, an unresolved V gene accounts for under half, and the others remain unexplained. For this sample, tens of thousands of clones are listed, none of them singletons. In total, the top ten clones hold more than 25% of the sample. Sequenced input: peripheral blood mononuclear cells. Every receptor here comes from a human donor with common variable immunodeficiency.

Only a few counts were recorded for this clone. The CDR3 extends 3 residues past the end of the read, so its final part is completed from the germline J gene. The chain uses TRBV7-2 and TRBJ2-7, with D maybe TRBD2 (6 bases). Germline V gene sequence: CDR1 SGHTA, CDR2 FQGNSA. There are 13 residues in the CDR3. Trimming left V 3 bases short and J 1 base short, with 7 bases between. CDR3 DNA (partial): TGTGCCAGCAGCTTGGCGGGATCCTACGAG. Its protein product is CASSLAGSYE. The full CDR3 is CASSLAGSYEQYF.

As to this clone: The junction differs from germline at one of its ends, possibly a read error. The read finishes 3 residues shy of the CDR3 end, and the germline J gene is used to complete it. The chain carries TRBV18 and TRBJ2-7; 10 bases map to TRBD2. Germline CDR1 KGHSH, CDR2 LQKENI. This CDR3 comprises 16 residues. The CDR3 bases that were read are TGTGCCGGCTCACGGGATCTAGCGGGAGCTACCTACGAG. Amino acids: CAGSRDLAGATYE. In full, the CDR3 is CAGSRDLAGATYEQYF.

The CDR3 loop is CAWSPPRGTSGYYEQYF. The covered CDR3 bases are TGTGCCTGGAGTCCCCCTAGGGGGACTAGCGGGTACTACGAG. This chain joins TRBV30 and TRBJ2-7; 12 bases are shared with TRBD2. Read coverage stops 3 residues before the CDR3 terminus; the germline J gene supplies the remainder. This CDR3 is 17 amino acids long. CDR1 GTSNPN and CDR2 SVGIG come from the germline V gene (reference sequence). The ends lost 2 bases at V and 3 bases at J; junction bases unmatched: 11.

Concerning this clone itself: With the read ending 3 residues before the CDR3 end, the germline J gene is used to fill in that end. The rearrangement joins TRBV7-2 to TRBJ1-1, with a tentative D call TRBD1 (6 bases). The CDR3 runs 14 residues. The germline V gene has CDR1 SGHTA and CDR2 FQGNSA. V was trimmed by 3 bases and J by 4 bases, leaving 12 bases between them. CDR3 region: CASSFDRSSTEAFF. CDR3 DNA, as far as it was read: TGTGCCAGCAGCTTTGACAGGTCGAGCACTGAA.

The sample holds a few counts of this clone. Partial CDR3 DNA: TGTGCCAGCTCACTCAATCAGGGAACCCTTAGCAATCAGCCC. It yields the protein CASSLNQGTLSNQP. The complete CDR3 reads CASSLNQGTLSNQPQHF. This sequence joins TRBV18 and TRBJ1-5; D might be TRBD1 (5 bases). The read finishes 3 residues shy of the CDR3 end, and the germline J gene is used to complete it. V was pared by 4 bases and J by 0 bases, with 16 bases between. The CDR3 is 17 residues long. Looked up from germline, CDR1 is KGHSH and CDR2 is LQKENI.

The CDR3: CASSLTADQPQHF. CDR3 DNA (partial): TGTGCCAGCAGCTTAACCGCGGATCAGCCC. The J gene is TRBJ1-5, the V gene TRBV7-3; D remains ambiguous. The DNA ends 3 residues before the CDR3 does, and the rest of the CDR3 is filled in from the germline J gene. This CDR3 comprises 13 residues. The V gene lost 0 bases and the J gene lost 5 bases, with 5 bases spanning the gap. Germline CDR1 SGHTA, CDR2 FQGTGA.

This clone was observed many times. This CDR3 reads CASSLTGRRETQYF. The covered CDR3 bases are TGTGCCAGCAGCTTGACAGGGCGAAGAGAGACC. The chain uses TRBV7-3 and TRBJ2-5; 7 positions match TRBD1. The missing CDR3 end, 3 residues past where the read stops, is filled in from the germline J gene. Germline V gene data show CDR1 as SGHTA and CDR2 as FQGTGA. The V and J ends lost 3 bases and 4 bases, in that order; junction bases with no gene match: 5. The CDR3 contains 14 residues.

This clone came up many times. The sequenced part of the CDR3 DNA is TGTGCCAGTAGCTGGGACATCTACACTGAA. Amino acids: CASSWDIYTE. The full CDR3 protein is CASSWDIYTEAFF. The rearrangement joins TRBV19 to TRBJ1-1, with D possibly matching TRBD1 (6 bases). The read ends 3 residues before the CDR3 terminus; that terminus is restored from the germline J gene. This CDR3 comprises 13 residues. The V gene lost 6 bases and the J gene lost 3 bases, with 11 bases spanning the gap. The V gene's germline CDR1 is LNHDA and CDR2 SQIVND (reference sequence).

This clone was seen repeatedly, ten times or more. Read sequence stops 3 residues before the CDR3 end, and the germline J gene provides the missing end. V is TRBV2 and J is TRBJ2-1, with TRBD2 identical over 7 bases. This CDR3 has 15 residues. Trimming removed 6 bases from V and 8 bases from J; junction bases left unmatched: 13. Germline assignment: CDR1 SNHLY and CDR2 FYNNEI. The CDR3 reads CASSARLAVRYEQFF. The covered CDR3 bases are TGTGCCAGCAGCGCTAGACTAGCAGTTCGCTATGAG.

Concerning this clone itself: The read ends 3 residues shy of where the CDR3 ends; the end is completed using the germline J gene. This chain uses TRBV6-2 or TRBV6-3 with TRBJ2-5; 9 bases agree with TRBD2. The CDR3 is 16 amino acids. Germline V gene lookup returns CDR1 MNHEY and CDR2 SVGEGT. V was pared by 2 bases and J by 1 base, with 5 bases of the junction left unmatched. The CDR3 bases that were read are TGTGCCAGCAGTTACGGGCTAGCGGGAACCCAAGAGACC. Its translation is CASSYGLAGTQET. The full CDR3 protein is CASSYGLAGTQETQYF.